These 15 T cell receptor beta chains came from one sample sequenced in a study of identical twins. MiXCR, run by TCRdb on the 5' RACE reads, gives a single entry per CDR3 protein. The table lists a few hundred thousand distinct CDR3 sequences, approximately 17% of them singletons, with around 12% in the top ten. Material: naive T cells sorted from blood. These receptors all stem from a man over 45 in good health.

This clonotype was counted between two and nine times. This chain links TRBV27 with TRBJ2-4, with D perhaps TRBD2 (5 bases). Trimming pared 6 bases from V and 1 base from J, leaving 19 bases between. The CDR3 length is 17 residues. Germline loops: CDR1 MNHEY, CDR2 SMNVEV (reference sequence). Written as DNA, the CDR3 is TGTGCCAGCAGCCCCACGGGGTCCGCCGCCGCCAAAAACATTCAGTACTTC. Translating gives CASSPTGSAAAKNIQYF.

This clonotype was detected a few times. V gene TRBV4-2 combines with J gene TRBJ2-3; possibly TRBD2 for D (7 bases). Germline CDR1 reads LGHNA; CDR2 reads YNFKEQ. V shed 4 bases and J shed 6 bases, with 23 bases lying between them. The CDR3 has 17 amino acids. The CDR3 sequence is CASSLLRGGGPSDTQYF. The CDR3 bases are TGTGCCAGCAGCCTCCTTCGAGGGGGAGGGCCAAGTGATACGCAGTATTTT.

CDR3 protein: CASSLSSSSGANVLTF. DNA of the CDR3: TGTGCCAGCAGCTTAAGTTCCAGCTCTGGGGCCAACGTCCTGACTTTC. This chain links TRBV11-3 with TRBJ2-6; no definite D call. There are 16 residues in the CDR3. The germline CDR1 and CDR2 sequences are SGHNT and YENEEA. V lost 2 bases, J lost 0 bases, and 8 bases lay in between.

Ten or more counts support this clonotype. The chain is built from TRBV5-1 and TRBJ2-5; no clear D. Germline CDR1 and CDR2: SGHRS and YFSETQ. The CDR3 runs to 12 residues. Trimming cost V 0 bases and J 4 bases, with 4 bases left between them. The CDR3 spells CASSLVGETQYF. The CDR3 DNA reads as TGCGCCAGCAGCTTGGTAGGAGAGACCCAGTACTTC.

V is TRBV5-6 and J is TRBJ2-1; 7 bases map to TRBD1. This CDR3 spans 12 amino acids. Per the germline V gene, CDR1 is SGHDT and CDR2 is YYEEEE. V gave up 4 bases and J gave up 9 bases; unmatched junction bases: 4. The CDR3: CASSPEGAEQFF. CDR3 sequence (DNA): TGTGCCAGCAGCCCAGAGGGGGCTGAGCAGTTCTTC.

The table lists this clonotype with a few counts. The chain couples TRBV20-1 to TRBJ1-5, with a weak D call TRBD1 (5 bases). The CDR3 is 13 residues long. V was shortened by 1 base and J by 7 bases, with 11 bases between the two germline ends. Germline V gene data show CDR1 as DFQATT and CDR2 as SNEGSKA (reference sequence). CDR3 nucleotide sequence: TGCAGTGCTAGAGCCAGGAGGGGCCAGCCCCAGCATTTT. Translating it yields CSARARRGQPQHF.

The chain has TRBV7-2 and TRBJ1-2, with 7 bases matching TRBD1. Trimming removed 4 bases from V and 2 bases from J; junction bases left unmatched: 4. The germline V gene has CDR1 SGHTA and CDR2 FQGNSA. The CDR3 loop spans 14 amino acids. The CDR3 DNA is TGTGCCAGCAGCTCAGACAGGGTGAACTATGGCTACACCTTC. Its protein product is CASSSDRVNYGYTF.

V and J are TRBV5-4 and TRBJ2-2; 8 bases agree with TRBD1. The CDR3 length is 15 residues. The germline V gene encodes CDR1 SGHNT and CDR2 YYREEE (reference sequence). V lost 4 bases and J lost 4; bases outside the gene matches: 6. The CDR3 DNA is TGTGCCAGCAGCGAAGACAGGGGTCCCACCGGGGAGCTGTTTTTT. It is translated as CASSEDRGPTGELFF.

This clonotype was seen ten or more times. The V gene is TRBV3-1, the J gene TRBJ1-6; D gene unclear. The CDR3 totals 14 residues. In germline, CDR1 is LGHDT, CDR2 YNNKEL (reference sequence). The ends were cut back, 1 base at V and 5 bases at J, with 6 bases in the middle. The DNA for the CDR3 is TGTGCCAGCAGCCAAGTGGACCATAATTCACCCCTCCACTTT. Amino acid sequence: CASSQVDHNSPLHF.

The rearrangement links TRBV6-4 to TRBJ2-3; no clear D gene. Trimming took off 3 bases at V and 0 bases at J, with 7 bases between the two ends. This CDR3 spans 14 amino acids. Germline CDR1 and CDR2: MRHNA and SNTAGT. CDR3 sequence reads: CASSEYLSTDTQYF. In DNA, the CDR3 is TGTGCCAGCAGTGAATACCTTAGCACAGATACGCAGTATTTT.

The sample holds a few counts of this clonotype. The CDR3 loop is CSVGAGNEQFF. The CDR3 bases are TGCAGCGTAGGAGCGGGCAATGAGCAGTTCTTC. The chain recombines TRBV29-1 with TRBJ2-1; tentatively, D is TRBD2 (6 bases). CDR3 length: 11 amino acids. CDR1 and CDR2 from the germline V gene are SQVTM and ANQGSEA. V was clipped by 6 bases and J by 6 bases, with 9 bases between them.

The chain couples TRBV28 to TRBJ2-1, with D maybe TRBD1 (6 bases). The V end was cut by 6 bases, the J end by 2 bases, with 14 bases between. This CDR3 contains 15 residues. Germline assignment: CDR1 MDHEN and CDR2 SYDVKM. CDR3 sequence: CASRKLQGPYNEQFF. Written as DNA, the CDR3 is TGTGCCAGCAGAAAACTCCAGGGGCCCTACAATGAGCAGTTCTTC.

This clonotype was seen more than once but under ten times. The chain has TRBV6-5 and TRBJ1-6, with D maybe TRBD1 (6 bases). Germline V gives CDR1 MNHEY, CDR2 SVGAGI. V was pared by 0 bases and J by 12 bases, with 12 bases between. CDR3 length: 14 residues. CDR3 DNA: TGTGCCAGCAGTTACTCGATACAGGGATTACCCCTCCACTTT. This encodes CASSYSIQGLPLHF.

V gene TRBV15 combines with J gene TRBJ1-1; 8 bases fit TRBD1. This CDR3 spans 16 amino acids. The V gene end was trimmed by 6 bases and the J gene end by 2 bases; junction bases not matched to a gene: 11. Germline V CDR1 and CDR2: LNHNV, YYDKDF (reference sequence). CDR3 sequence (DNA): TGTGCCACCAGGACTGACAGGGGCCGCTCTAACACTGAAGCTTTCTTT. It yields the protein CATRTDRGRSNTEAFF.

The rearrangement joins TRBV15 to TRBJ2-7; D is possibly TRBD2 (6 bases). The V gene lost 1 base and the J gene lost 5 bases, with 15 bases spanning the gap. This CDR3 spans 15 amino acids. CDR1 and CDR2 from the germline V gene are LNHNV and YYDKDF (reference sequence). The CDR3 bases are TGTGCCACCAGCAGAGGGGAGGTCCTCGGGGACGAGCAGTACTTC. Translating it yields CATSRGEVLGDEQYF.